Listed below are T cell receptor beta chains from one sample, sequenced in a study of T cell repertoires in cytomegalovirus infection. TCRdb used MiXCR to reprocess the reads, holding one entry per CDR3 protein. The table has roughly 230,000 distinct CDR3 sequences, roughly 22% seen once; the top ten hold 15% to 20%. Sequences were obtained from CD8+ T cells from PBMCs. The receptors were sampled from a human donor in good health (CMV status not recorded). Some clones in this sample may be carry-over from other donors' samples. Each CDR3 is given with its conserved first and last residue. The order of the fields is clone size, V gene, J gene, D gene, CDR3 protein, CDR3 DNA. A D gene is named only where the DNA matches it firmly. Where a row states a size, it is once, few, many or the class of an expanded clone; other rows omit it.

>-|TRBV27|TRBJ2-7|-
CASSFGDTSYEQYF
TGTGCCAGCAGTTTCGGGGACACCTCCTACGAGCAGTACTTC
>-|TRBV6-4|TRBJ2-7|-
CASSAGSDSYEQYF
TGTGCCAGCAGTGCGGGGAGCGACTCCTACGAGCAGTACTTC
>few|TRBV20-1|TRBJ2-2|-
CSAGASGTGELFF
TGCAGTGCTGGGGCCTCAGGGACCGGGGAGCTGTTTTTT
>few|TRBV6-4|TRBJ2-1|TRBD2
CASSNLAGSYNEQFF
TGTGCCAGCAGTAACTTAGCGGGGTCCTACAATGAGCAGTTCTTC
>-|TRBV28|TRBJ1-3|TRBD1
CASSLEMGQGSGNTIYF
TGTGCCAGCAGTTTAGAGATGGGACAGGGCTCTGGAAACACCATATATTTT
>-|TRBV7-8|TRBJ2-1|-
CASSLDVADEQFF
TGTGCCAGCAGCTTAGATGTAGCCGATGAGCAGTTCTTC
>many|TRBV12-3/TRBV12-4|TRBJ2-2|TRBD2
CASSFTRTSGGRNTGELFF
TGTGCCAGCAGTTTCACCCGGACTAGCGGGGGCCGGAACACCGGGGAGCTGTTTTTT
>many|TRBV7-8|TRBJ2-2|-
CASSLVVSSGELFF
TGTGCCAGCAGCTTAGTCGTTAGCTCTGGGGAGCTGTTTTTT
>-|TRBV19|TRBJ1-1|TRBD1
CASVWGQMNTEAFF
TGTGCCAGTGTTTGGGGACAGATGAACACTGAAGCTTTCTTT
>-|TRBV20-1|TRBJ1-3|-
CSASETNTIYF
TGCAGTGCTAGCGAAACAAACACCATATATTTT
>few|TRBV7-2|TRBJ1-1|-
CASSPAGDVEAFF
TGTGCCAGCAGCCCCGCCGGGGATGTTGAAGCTTTCTTT
>few|TRBV6-5|TRBJ2-1|TRBD2
CASTYRSGGINEQFF
TGTGCCAGCACTTACAGGAGCGGGGGGATCAATGAGCAGTTCTTC
>-|TRBV20-1|TRBJ2-7|-
CSAREGIYEQYF
TGCAGTGCTAGAGAAGGGATTTACGAGCAGTACTTC
>-|TRBV12-3/TRBV12-4|TRBJ1-1|-
CASRDTGQRNTEAFF
TGTGCCAGCAGGGATACTGGACAGAGGAACACTGAAGCTTTCTTT
>-|TRBV2|TRBJ1-4|TRBD1
CASSTGGLNEKLFF
TGTGCCAGCAGCACAGGGGGTCTTAATGAAAAACTGTTTTTT
>-|TRBV18|TRBJ2-7|-
CASSRGPEQYF
TGTGCCAGCTCACGCGGCCCCGAGCAGTACTTC
>-|TRBV28|TRBJ2-7|TRBD1
CASTLTLSGGAYEQYF
TGTGCCAGCACCCTAACCTTATCAGGGGGCGCTTACGAGCAGTACTTC
>many|TRBV10-3|TRBJ2-5|TRBD2
CAISGTSGAQETQYF
TGTGCCATCAGTGGGACTAGCGGGGCCCAAGAGACCCAGTACTTC
>once|TRBV28|TRBJ2-1|TRBD2
CASSPLLAGYNEQFF
TGTGCCAGCAGTCCCTTATTAGCGGGGTACAATGAGCAGTTCTTC
>-|TRBV11-2|TRBJ2-2|-
CASSLEVAGGELFF
TGTGCCAGCAGCTTAGAGGTTGCGGGCGGGGAGCTGTTTTTT
>many|TRBV12-3/TRBV12-4|TRBJ1-4|-
CASSSAAKLFF
TGTGCCAGCAGTTCCGCAGCGAAACTGTTTTTT
>few|TRBV5-5|TRBJ2-1|TRBD2
CASSWGGYNEQFF
TGTGCCAGCAGCTGGGGGGGGTACAATGAGCAGTTCTTC
>-|TRBV5-1|TRBJ2-7|-
CASSLEGPEQYF
TGCGCCAGCAGCTTGGAAGGACCCGAGCAGTACTTC
>-|TRBV28|TRBJ2-7|-
CASSFRGDREQYF
TGTGCCAGCAGTTTCAGGGGGGACCGCGAGCAGTACTTC
>-|TRBV5-1|TRBJ1-3|-
CASSPIEGGGNTIYF
TGCGCCAGCAGCCCGATCGAGGGTGGTGGAAACACCATATATTTT
>few|TRBV7-9|TRBJ1-6|TRBD1
CASSSGTGKPLHF
TGTGCCAGCAGCTCCGGGACAGGAAAGCCCCTCCACTTT
>-|TRBV5-4|TRBJ2-3|TRBD1
CASSFPDRGSTDTQYF
TGTGCCAGCAGCTTCCCGGACAGGGGGAGCACAGATACGCAGTATTTT
>-|TRBV19|TRBJ1-5|-
CASSSGWNQPQHF
TGTGCCAGTAGTAGTGGGTGGAATCAGCCCCAGCATTTT
>once|TRBV20-1|TRBJ2-3|TRBD2
CSALTSGGPRLTDTQYF
TGCAGTGCTCTGACTAGCGGGGGGCCCCGACTTACAGATACGCAGTATTTT
>few|TRBV4-1|TRBJ2-5|-
CASSPRTGGETQYF
TGCGCCAGCAGCCCCAGGACAGGAGGGGAGACCCAGTACTTC
>few|TRBV7-6|TRBJ1-2|-
CASSQHGGAVGYTF
TGTGCCAGCAGCCAACACGGGGGAGCGGTAGGCTACACCTTC
>few|TRBV28|TRBJ2-7|TRBD1
CASSYGTGTYEQYF
TGTGCCAGCAGTTACGGGACAGGCACCTACGAGCAGTACTTC
>few|TRBV6-6|TRBJ2-2|-
CASSSLDGSLTGELFF
TGTGCCAGCAGTTCCCTAGACGGGAGCCTCACCGGGGAGCTGTTTTTT
>many|TRBV5-1|TRBJ2-2|-
CASGVGGNTGELFF
TGCGCCAGCGGAGTTGGCGGGAACACCGGGGAGCTGTTTTTT
>few|TRBV10-3|TRBJ2-7|TRBD1
CAISEDRGYEQYF
TGTGCCATCAGTGAGGACAGGGGCTACGAGCAGTACTTC
>many|TRBV7-2|TRBJ1-6|TRBD1
CASSHRDRGWNSPLHF
TGTGCCAGCAGCCACCGGGACAGGGGTTGGAATTCACCCCTCCACTTT
>-|TRBV5-1|TRBJ1-6|-
CASSQAGGSYNSPLHF
TGCGCCAGCAGCCAGGCGGGGGGGTCCTATAATTCACCCCTCCACTTT
>few|TRBV27|TRBJ1-1|-
CASSLGRGLTEAFF
TGTGCCAGCAGTTTAGGTAGGGGTCTCACTGAAGCTTTCTTT
>-|TRBV7-6|TRBJ2-5|-
CASSYGASEAQYF
TGTGCCAGCAGCTACGGAGCTTCCGAGGCCCAGTACTTC
>many|TRBV7-2|TRBJ1-1|TRBD1
CASSSNRGLFLNTEAFF
TGTGCCAGCAGCTCCAACAGGGGGCTCTTTCTGAACACTGAAGCTTTCTTT
>-|TRBV2|TRBJ2-1|TRBD2
CASSGLAGRKDEQFF
TGTGCCAGCAGTGGCCTAGCGGGGCGTAAGGATGAGCAGTTCTTC
>-|TRBV5-6|TRBJ2-5|-
CASSLVLAEETQYF
TGTGCCAGCAGCTTGGTACTAGCAGAAGAGACCCAGTACTTC
>-|TRBV7-2|TRBJ1-1|-
CASSSLTLGILSEAFF
TGTGCCAGCAGCTCCCTCACCCTAGGGATCCTCTCTGAAGCTTTCTTT
>many|TRBV7-6|TRBJ2-5|TRBD2
CASSTGASGGLQETQYF
TGTGCCAGCAGCACAGGGGCTAGCGGGGGACTGCAAGAGACCCAGTACTTC
>-|TRBV20-1|TRBJ1-5|-
CSALRGGQPQHF
TGCAGTGCCCTCCGGGGAGGTCAGCCCCAGCATTTT
>few|TRBV2|TRBJ2-2|-
CASSDPLTETPTEELFF
TGTGCCAGCAGTGACCCACTTACAGAGACTCCGACCGAGGAGCTGTTTTTT
>-|TRBV2|TRBJ2-1|TRBD1
CASSGGQGLWNEQFF
TGTGCCAGCAGCGGGGGACAGGGACTGTGGAATGAGCAGTTCTTC
>few|TRBV6-6|TRBJ2-1|-
CASNLDRLGNEQFF
TGTGCCAGCAACCTAGACCGGCTGGGCAATGAGCAGTTCTTC
>few|TRBV23-1|TRBJ2-2|-
CASDLTVTGELFF
TGCGCCAGTGATCTGACAGTCACCGGGGAGCTGTTTTTT
>many|TRBV7-8|TRBJ2-1|-
CASSSLSRLETHEQFF
TGTGCCAGCAGCTCCCTAAGTCGTCTCGAGACACATGAGCAGTTCTTC
>-|TRBV6-4|TRBJ2-3|-
CASRRLDPDTQYF
TGTGCCAGCAGAAGGCTGGACCCAGATACGCAGTATTTT
>many|TRBV7-4|TRBJ2-2|-
CASRSHGLVPGELFF
TGTGCCAGCAGAAGCCATGGGCTAGTCCCCGGGGAGCTGTTTTTT
>few|TRBV20-1|TRBJ2-1|-
CSAKGPSSYNEQFF
TGCAGTGCTAAAGGTCCCAGCTCCTACAATGAGCAGTTCTTC
>few|TRBV5-4|TRBJ1-6|TRBD1
CASSFTGGGHSPLHF
TGTGCCAGCAGCTTTACAGGGGGTGGGCATTCACCCCTCCACTTT